The text below deals with one T cell receptor (beta chain). Its antigen remains unidentified. The sample comes from a study of T-cell reconstitution after alpha-beta-depleted transplantation in children. General observations from the study: Where some patients showed high TCRbeta diversity at day 60, it came from recipient T cells and thymic progenitors that had survived. At the one-year point after transplant, T-cell counts and TCRbeta diversity were found to come mostly from T cells that had been newly produced.

The CDR3 runs to 17 residues. Germline-derived CDR1 and CDR2 are SGDLS and YYNGEE. V was pared by 4 bases and J by 3 bases, with 10 bases of the junction left unmatched. Unique molecular identifiers were used in preparing the TCRbeta library. TCRdb reanalysed the PCR reads using MiXCR and keeps one entry per CDR3 protein. This table has about 510,000 distinct CDR3 sequences, about 10% appearing once. The chain is built from TRBV9 and TRBJ2-1; 10 nucleotides line up with TRBD2. Sequencing used PBMCs, mostly from graft donor cells, obtained 180 days after TCRalphabeta/CD19-depleted stem cell transplant. This sequence originates from a female patient under 10 years old who had a stem cell transplant for aplastic anemia, so the T cells may come from the graft donor. The CDR3, as DNA: TGTGCCAGCAGCTTATACCCGGGACTAGCGCTCTACAATGAGCAGTTCTTC. Translating it yields CASSLYPGLALYNEQFF.